This TCR beta chain was retrieved from a study of cytomegalovirus exposure and HLA in healthy donors. Only one count was recorded for this clone. Primers for the PCR totalled 60 Vbeta and 13 Jbeta. Method: immunoSEQ multiplex PCR; TCRdb's copy keeps in-frame clones and lacks some. The table lists roughly 59,000 clones, almost 70% of them singletons, with about a sixth in the top ten. Trimming stripped 5 bases from V and 5 bases from J, with 18 bases between. This CDR3 is built from 15 residues. Looked up from germline, CDR1 is LNHDA and CDR2 is SQIVND (reference sequence). This TCR was recovered from a man aged 40-49 years in good health and CMV-seropositive. The specimen sequenced was PBMCs. The chain carries TRBV19 and TRBJ2-5, with D possibly matching TRBD2 (5 bases). The CDR3 DNA reads TGTGCCAGTAGTCCGAGTATAGCGCAAGTGGAGACCCAGTACTTC. As protein: CASSPSIAQVETQYF.